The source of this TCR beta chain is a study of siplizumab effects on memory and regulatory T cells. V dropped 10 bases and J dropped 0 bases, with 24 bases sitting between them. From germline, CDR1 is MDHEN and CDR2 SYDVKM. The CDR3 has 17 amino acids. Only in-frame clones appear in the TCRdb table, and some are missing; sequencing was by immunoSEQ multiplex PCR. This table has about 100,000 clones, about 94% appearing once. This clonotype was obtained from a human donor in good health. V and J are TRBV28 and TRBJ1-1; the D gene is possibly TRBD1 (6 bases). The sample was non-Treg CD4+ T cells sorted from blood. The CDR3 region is CAIRFRGGKGMNTEAFF. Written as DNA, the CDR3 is TGTGCCATCCGCTTCCGAGGGGGGAAAGGGATGAACACTGAAGCTTTCTTT.